This T cell receptor beta chain comes out of a study of T cell repertoires in cytomegalovirus infection. This clonotype was seen a handful of times. TCRdb reanalysed the reads using MiXCR and keeps one entry per CDR3 protein. The table has approximately 750,000 distinct CDR3 sequences, roughly 35% seen once. The specimen sequenced was PBMCs. The sequence was collected from a human donor in good health (CMV status not recorded). Some clones in this sample may be carry-over from other donors' samples.

Written as DNA, the CDR3 is TGTGCCACCCGATACTCCGGGACAGAACCTAATCAGCCCCAGCATTTT. Its protein is CATRYSGTEPNQPQHF. The V and J genes are TRBV19 and TRBJ1-5; TRBD1 aligns across 7 bases. The V gene end was trimmed by 10 bases and the J gene end by 4 bases; junction bases not matched to a gene: 16. CDR1 and CDR2 (germline): LNHDA, SQIVND (reference sequence). The CDR3 consists of 16 residues. The full variable domain, with the rest looked up from reference TRBV19 and TRBJ1-5, is DGGITQSPKYLFRKEGQNVTLSCEQNLNHDAMYWYRQDPGQGLRLIYYSQIVNDFQKGDIAEGYSVSREKKESFPLTVTSAQKNPTAFYLCATRYSGTEPNQPQHFGDGTRLSIL.